This is a list of T cell receptor beta chains from one sample in a study of graft-versus-host responses after intestinal transplantation. TCRdb's copy holds only in-frame clones and misses some; the assay was immunoSEQ multiplex PCR. The sample contains more than 100,000 clones, approximately 92% of which appear only once. Their cognate antigens are unknown. This sample comprised unstimulated CD4+ T cells sorted from spleen or lymph node cells, obtained before intestinal transplant. Receptors were obtained from a human donor who received an intestinal transplant. Each CDR3 is given with its conserved first and last residue. D genes are given only for firm matches.

CDR3 protein: CACRGRTGVANVLTF
V gene: TRBV30
D gene: TRBD1

CDR3 protein: CASSPDRGQGGYTF
V gene: TRBV5-6
D gene: TRBD1

CDR3 protein: CAWSARLGETQYF
V gene: TRBV30
D gene: NA

CDR3 protein: CASSLGGRETQYF
V gene: TRBV28
D gene: NA

CDR3 protein: CSVVPRAGGRDTQYF
V gene: TRBV29-1
D gene: TRBD2

CDR3 protein: CASSLSLSAGELFF
V gene: TRBV5-1
D gene: NA

CDR3 protein: CASTQGADTQYF
V gene: TRBV30
D gene: TRBD1

CDR3 protein: CASRGTGIDGYTF
V gene: TRBV6-6
D gene: TRBD1

CDR3 protein: CASRLAGSDTQYF
V gene: TRBV6-1
D gene: TRBD2

CDR3 protein: CASSFDRDQETQYF
V gene: TRBV5-1
D gene: TRBD1

CDR3 protein: CASRTSGRGDTQYF
V gene: TRBV6-4
D gene: TRBD2

CDR3 protein: CASSPRLVSSAYEQYF
V gene: TRBV7-9
D gene: NA

CDR3 protein: CASSTGGARHGYTF
V gene: TRBV6-6
D gene: TRBD1

CDR3 protein: CASSPPTGTSSYEQFF
V gene: TRBV18
D gene: TRBD2

CDR3 protein: CASSPQGGWNTGELFF
V gene: TRBV18
D gene: NA

CDR3 protein: CASSHTGVEGRETQYF
V gene: TRBV4-1
D gene: NA

CDR3 protein: CASSWRRGLTDTQYF
V gene: TRBV28
D gene: NA

CDR3 protein: CAWRVGGRIETQYF
V gene: TRBV30
D gene: NA

CDR3 protein: CASIWGATGELFF
V gene: TRBV11-2
D gene: NA

CDR3 protein: CASTGTGKRKLFF
V gene: TRBV6-5
D gene: TRBD1

CDR3 protein: CASSVVVNGEAFF
V gene: TRBV9
D gene: NA

CDR3 protein: CASSFSTSGKSSYNEQFF
V gene: TRBV27
D gene: TRBD2

CDR3 protein: CASRPLTTTSGIQYF
V gene: TRBV19
D gene: NA

CDR3 protein: CSVVLRAGGNTIYF
V gene: TRBV29-1
D gene: NA

CDR3 protein: CASRRGFGGNQPQHF
V gene: TRBV6-5
D gene: NA

CDR3 protein: CASRKVLFSPQHF
V gene: TRBV28
D gene: NA

CDR3 protein: CASSPGGQPQHF
V gene: TRBV7-9
D gene: NA

CDR3 protein: CASSTTPAGGPDTQYF
V gene: TRBV19
D gene: TRBD2

CDR3 protein: CASSLEQNTEAFF
V gene: TRBV7-2
D gene: NA

CDR3 protein: CASSLDNGYEQYF
V gene: TRBV11-2
D gene: NA

CDR3 protein: CASLRDSATDTQYF
V gene: TRBV6-1
D gene: NA